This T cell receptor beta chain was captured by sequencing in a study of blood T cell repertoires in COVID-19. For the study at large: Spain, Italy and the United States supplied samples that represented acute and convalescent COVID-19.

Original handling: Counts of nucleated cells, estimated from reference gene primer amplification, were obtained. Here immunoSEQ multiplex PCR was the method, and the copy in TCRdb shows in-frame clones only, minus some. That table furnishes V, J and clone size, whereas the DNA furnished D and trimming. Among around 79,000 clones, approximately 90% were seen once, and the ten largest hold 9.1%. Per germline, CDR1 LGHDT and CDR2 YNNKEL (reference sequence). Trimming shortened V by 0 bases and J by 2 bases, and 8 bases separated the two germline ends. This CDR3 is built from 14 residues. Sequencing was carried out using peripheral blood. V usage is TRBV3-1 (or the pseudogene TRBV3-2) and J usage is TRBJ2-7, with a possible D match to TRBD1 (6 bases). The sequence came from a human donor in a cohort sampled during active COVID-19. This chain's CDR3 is CASSQDRGAYEQYF. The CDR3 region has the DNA TGTGCCAGCAGCCAAGACAGGGGTGCCTACGAGCAGTACTTC.